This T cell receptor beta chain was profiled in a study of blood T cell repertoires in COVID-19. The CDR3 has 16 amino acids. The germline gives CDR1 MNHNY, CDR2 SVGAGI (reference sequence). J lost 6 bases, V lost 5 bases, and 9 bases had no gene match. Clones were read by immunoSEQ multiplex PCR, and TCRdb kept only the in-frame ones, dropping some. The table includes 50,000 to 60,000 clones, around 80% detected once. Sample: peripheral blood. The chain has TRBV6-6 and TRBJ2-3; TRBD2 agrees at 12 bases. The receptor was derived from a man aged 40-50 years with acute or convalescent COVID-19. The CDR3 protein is CASSRQTSGRGDTQYF. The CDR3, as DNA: TGTGCCAGCAGTCGACAGACTAGCGGGAGAGGCGATACGCAGTATTTT.